This record concerns one T cell receptor (beta chain) sequence. The data originate from a study of blood T cell repertoires in COVID-19. Study overall: Italy, Spain and the United States were the sources of the convalescent and acute COVID-19 samples. The cDNA or gDNA used as material had been derived from T cells, B-cell-depleted T cells, or PBMCs.

This CDR3 has 16 residues. Germline CDR1 is SGHAT and CDR2 is FQDESV (reference sequence). With V trimmed by 11 bases and J by 5 bases, 19 bases remained unmatched. Original analysis: Estimated nucleated cell counts came from reference gene primer amplification. Only in-frame clones appear in the TCRdb table, and some are missing; sequencing was by immunoSEQ multiplex PCR. That table supplies the V and J calls and clone size; D and trimming were determined from the DNA. The profile shows fewer than 200,000 clones, 70% to 85% of them singletons. This sequence originates from a woman of 80 years or more with acute or convalescent COVID-19. The chain employs TRBV11-1 and TRBJ2-5; 8 nucleotides align to TRBD2. Sequenced input: peripheral blood. In DNA form, the CDR3 reads TGTGCCTCAGCTAGGAGGGCGGGAGGTATGTCGGAGACCCAGTACTTC. It specifies CASARRAGGMSETQYF. Looking up the rest from reference TRBV11-1 and TRBJ2-5 gives the full variable domain: EAEVAQSPRYKITEKSQAVAFWCDPISGHATLYWYRQILGQGPELLVQFQDESVVDDSQLPKDRFSAERLKGVDSTLKIQPAELGDSAMYLCASARRAGGMSETQYFGPGTRLLVL.